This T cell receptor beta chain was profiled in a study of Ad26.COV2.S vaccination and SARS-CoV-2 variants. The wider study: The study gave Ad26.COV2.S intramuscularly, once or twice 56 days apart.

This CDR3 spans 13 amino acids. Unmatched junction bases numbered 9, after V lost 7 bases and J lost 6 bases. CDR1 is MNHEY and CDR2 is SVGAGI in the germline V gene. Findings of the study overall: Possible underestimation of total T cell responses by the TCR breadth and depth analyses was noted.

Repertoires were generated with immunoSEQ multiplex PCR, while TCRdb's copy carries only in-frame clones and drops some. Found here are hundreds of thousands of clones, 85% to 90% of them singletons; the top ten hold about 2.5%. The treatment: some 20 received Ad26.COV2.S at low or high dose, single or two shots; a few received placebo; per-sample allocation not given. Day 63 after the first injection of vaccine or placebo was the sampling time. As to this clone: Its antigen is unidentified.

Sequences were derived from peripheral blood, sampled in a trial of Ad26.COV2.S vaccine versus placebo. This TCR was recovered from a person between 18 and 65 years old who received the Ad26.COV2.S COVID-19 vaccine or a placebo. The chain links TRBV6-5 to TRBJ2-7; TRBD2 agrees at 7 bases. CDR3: CASKELSGGEQYF. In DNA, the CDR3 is TGTGCCAGCAAGGAACTTTCGGGGGGCGAGCAGTACTTC.